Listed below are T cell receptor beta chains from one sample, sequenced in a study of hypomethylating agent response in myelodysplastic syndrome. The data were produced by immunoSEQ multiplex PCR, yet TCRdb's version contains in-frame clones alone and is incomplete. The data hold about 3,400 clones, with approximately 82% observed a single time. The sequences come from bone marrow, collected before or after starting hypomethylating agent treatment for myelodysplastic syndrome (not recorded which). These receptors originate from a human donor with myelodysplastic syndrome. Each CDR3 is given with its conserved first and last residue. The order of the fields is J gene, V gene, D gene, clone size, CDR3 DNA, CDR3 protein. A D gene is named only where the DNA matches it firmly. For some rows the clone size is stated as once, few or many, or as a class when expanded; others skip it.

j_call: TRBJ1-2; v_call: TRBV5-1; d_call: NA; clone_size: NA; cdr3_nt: TGCGCCAGCAGCTTGGAACCGGGGCGTCGTGGCTACACCTTC; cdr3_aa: CASSLEPGRRGYTF
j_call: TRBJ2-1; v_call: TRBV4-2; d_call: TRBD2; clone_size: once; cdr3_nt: TGTGCCAGCAGCCAAGACGCTAGCGGGGGCTACAATGAGCAGTTCTTC; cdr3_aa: CASSQDASGGYNEQFF
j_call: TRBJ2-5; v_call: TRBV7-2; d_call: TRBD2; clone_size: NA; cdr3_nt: TGTGCCAGCAGCCCTCGGACTAGGACGGAGACCCAGTACTTC; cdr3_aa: CASSPRTRTETQYF
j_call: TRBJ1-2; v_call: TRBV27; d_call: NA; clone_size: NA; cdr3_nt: TGTGCCAGCAGAAGACCGGGACTTGGTAACTATGGCTACACCTTC; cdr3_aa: CASRRPGLGNYGYTF
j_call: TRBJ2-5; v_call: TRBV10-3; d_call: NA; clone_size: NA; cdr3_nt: TGTGCCATCAGTGCAGGCAGGCTGAGCTCCCAAGAGACCCAGTACTTC; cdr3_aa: CAISAGRLSSQETQYF
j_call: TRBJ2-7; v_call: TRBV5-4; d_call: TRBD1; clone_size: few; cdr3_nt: TGTGCCAGCAGCTTGGTCCCAGAGGACAGGGGGCGCGGCGAGCAGTACTTC; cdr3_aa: CASSLVPEDRGRGEQYF
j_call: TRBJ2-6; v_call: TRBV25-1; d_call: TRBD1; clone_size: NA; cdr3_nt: TGTGCCAGCAGTGCCCCTCAGGGGGCGCCTGGGGCCAACGTCCTGACTTTC; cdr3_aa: CASSAPQGAPGANVLTF
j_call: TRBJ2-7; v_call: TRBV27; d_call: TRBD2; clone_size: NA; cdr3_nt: TGTGCCAGCAGTAAACTAGCGGGGGGGCCTAGGTACGAGCAGTACTTC; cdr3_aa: CASSKLAGGPRYEQYF
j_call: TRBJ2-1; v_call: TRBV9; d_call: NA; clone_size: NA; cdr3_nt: TGTGCCAGCGAGTGGGGGAATGAGCAGTTCTTC; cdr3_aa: CASEWGNEQFF
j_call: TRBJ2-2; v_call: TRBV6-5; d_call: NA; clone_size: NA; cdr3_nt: TGTGCCAGCAGTTACTCGGGGGTTGTCGCCGGGGAGCTGTTTTTT; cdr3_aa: CASSYSGVVAGELFF
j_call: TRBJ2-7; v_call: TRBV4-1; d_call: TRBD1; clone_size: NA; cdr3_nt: TGCGCCAGCAGCGAAACGACAGGGGCCGGGTACGAGCAGTACTTC; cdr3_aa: CASSETTGAGYEQYF
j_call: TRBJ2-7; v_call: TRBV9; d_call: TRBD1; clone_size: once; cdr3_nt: TGTGCCAGCAGCCCATCTCCTAGGGGGCTCACTGGGGCCTCCGAGCAGTACTTC; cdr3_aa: CASSPSPRGLTGASEQYF
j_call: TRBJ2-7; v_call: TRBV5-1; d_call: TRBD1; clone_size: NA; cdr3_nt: TGCGCCAGCAGCTTAGGGACAGGGGTCTACGAGCAGTACTTC; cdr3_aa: CASSLGTGVYEQYF
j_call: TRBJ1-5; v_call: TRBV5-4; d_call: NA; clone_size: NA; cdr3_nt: TGTGCCAGCAGCGAGGGGCAGGGAAATCAGCCCCAGCATTTT; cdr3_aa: CASSEGQGNQPQHF